This TCR beta chain stems from a study of blood T cells in healthy people across ages. In its sample, this clonotype was seen a few times. Germline V gene lookup returns CDR1 MDHEN and CDR2 SYDVKM. This CDR3 is 13 amino acids long. The V gene lost 6 bases and the J gene lost 9 bases, with 14 bases spanning the gap. Primers used in a second PCR of about 6 to 12 cycles were a sample-barcoded 5' primer and a J-beta primer mix. TCRdb re-analysed the 5' RACE reads in MiXCR, keeping a single row per CDR3 protein. The sample records more than 650,000 distinct CDR3 sequences, roughly 24% being singletons. The same sample was also used in a study of T cells of mothers and their children. From that paper: The cDNA synthesis received all extracted RNA, at about 1.5 ug per 15 ul.

V usage is TRBV28 and J usage is TRBJ1-4, with a tentative D call TRBD1 (5 bases). The source of this sequence is a boy under 18 in good health. Sequencing input: blood. CDR3 region: CASRPGVRKKLFF. The CDR3 coding sequence is TGTGCCAGCAGGCCGGGGGTTAGGAAAAAACTGTTTTTT.